A single sample is the source of the 4 T cell receptor beta chains below, sequenced in a study of preoperative IRX-2 immunotherapy in early breast cancer. As for treatment: preoperative locoregional IRX-2 cytokine immunotherapy. TCRdb keeps only in-frame clones here, not all; method: immunoSEQ multiplex PCR. The table includes about 38,000 clones, approximately 80% detected once. Sequencing used lymph node tissue, obtained after IRX-2 immunotherapy. The receptor source for this set is a human donor with breast cancer.

The rearrangement joins TRBV28 to TRBJ1-5; 10 bases agree with TRBD1. CDR1 MDHEN and CDR2 SYDVKM come from the germline V gene. V trimming: 5 bases; J trimming: 6 bases; junction bases outside the gene matches: 7. This CDR3 has 15 amino acids. The CDR3 nucleotides read TGTGCCAGCAGTGAAACGACAGGGGGCGGTCAGCCCCAGCATTTT. Its translation: CASSETTGGGQPQHF.

The chain employs TRBV5-1 and TRBJ2-7, with D possibly TRBD1 on 5 matching bases. The germline V gene encodes CDR1 SGHRS and CDR2 YFSETQ. The V and J ends lost 5 bases and 2 bases respectively, with 20 bases between them. The CDR3 is 16 amino acids. The CDR3 sequence is CASRVGSAGITYEQYF. CDR3 DNA: TGCGCCAGCAGGGTTGGGTCGGCAGGGATCACCTACGAGCAGTACTTC.

This chain joins TRBV7-6 and TRBJ1-2; TRBD1 matches at 7 bases. Germline loops: CDR1 SGHVS, CDR2 FNYEAQ. The CDR3 is 14 amino acids. Losses at the gene ends were 3 bases for V and 7 bases for J; bases not matched to a gene: 8. DNA for the CDR3: TGTGCCAGCAGCTTCGGGCAGGGGGGAATTGGCTACACCTTC. It codes for CASSFGQGGIGYTF.

The V and J genes are TRBV6-8 and TRBJ2-7, with D uncertain. V dropped 2 bases and J dropped 0 bases, with 11 bases sitting between them. This CDR3 has 15 residues. The germline CDR1 and CDR2 sequences are MNHGY and SAAAGT. This chain's CDR3 is CASSYKAGVSYEQYF. The CDR3 DNA reads as TGTGCCAGCAGTTACAAGGCAGGAGTCTCCTACGAGCAGTACTTC.